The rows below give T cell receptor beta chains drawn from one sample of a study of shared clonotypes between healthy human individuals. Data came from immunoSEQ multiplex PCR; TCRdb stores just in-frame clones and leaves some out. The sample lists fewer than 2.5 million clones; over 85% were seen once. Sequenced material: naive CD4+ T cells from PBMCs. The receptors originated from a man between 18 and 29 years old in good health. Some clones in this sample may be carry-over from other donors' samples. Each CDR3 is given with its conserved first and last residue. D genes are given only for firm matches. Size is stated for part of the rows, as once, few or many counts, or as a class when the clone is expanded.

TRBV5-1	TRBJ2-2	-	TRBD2	CASSPGTSGRDTGELFF	TGCGCCAGCAGCCCCGGGACTAGCGGGAGGGACACCGGGGAGCTGTTTTTT
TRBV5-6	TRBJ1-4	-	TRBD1	CASSLRTGGGEKLFF	TGTGCCAGCAGCTTACGGACAGGGGGCGGGGAAAAACTGTTTTTT
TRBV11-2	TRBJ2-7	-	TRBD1	CASSLYRGGPYEQYF	TGTGCCAGCAGCTTGTACAGGGGCGGGCCCTACGAGCAGTACTTC
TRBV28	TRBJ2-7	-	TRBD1	CASGSGQTYEQYF	TGTGCCAGCGGGTCGGGACAGACCTACGAGCAGTACTTC
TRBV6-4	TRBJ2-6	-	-	CASKDSGANVLTF	TGTGCCAGCAAGGACTCTGGGGCCAACGTCCTGACTTTC
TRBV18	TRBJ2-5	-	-	CASSPVWSPSGETQYF	TGTGCCAGCTCACCAGTATGGTCTCCTTCTGGGGAGACCCAGTACTTC
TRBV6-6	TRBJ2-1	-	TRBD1	CATWDRGGNEQFF	TGTGCCACCTGGGACAGAGGGGGCAATGAGCAGTTCTTC
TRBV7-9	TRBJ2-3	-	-	CASSLPGSVLRDTQYF	TGTGCCAGCAGCCTCCCAGGGAGCGTCCTTAGGGATACGCAGTATTTT
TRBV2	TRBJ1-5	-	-	CASLRDTNQPQHF	TGTGCCAGCCTCAGGGATACCAATCAGCCCCAGCATTTT
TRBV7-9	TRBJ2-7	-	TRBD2	CASSFGGGRVYEQYF	TGTGCCAGCAGCTTCGGGGGAGGGCGGGTATACGAGCAGTACTTC
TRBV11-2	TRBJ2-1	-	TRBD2	CASSREGDEQFF	TGTGCCAGCAGCCGGGAGGGGGATGAGCAGTTCTTC
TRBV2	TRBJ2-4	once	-	CASSERTVAKNIQYF	TGTGCCAGCAGTGAAAGGACGGTCGCCAAAAACATTCAGTACTTC
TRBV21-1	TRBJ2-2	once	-	CASDREAAVGELFF	TGTGCCAGCGACAGAGAGGCAGCAGTCGGGGAGCTGTTTTTT
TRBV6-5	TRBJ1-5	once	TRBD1	CASSRTGVSNQPQHF	TGTGCCAGCAGCCGGACAGGGGTTAGCAATCAGCCCCAGCATTTT
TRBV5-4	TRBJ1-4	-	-	CASSAGGMGATNEKLFF	TGTGCCAGCAGCGCGGGCGGAATGGGCGCAACTAATGAAAAACTGTTTTTT
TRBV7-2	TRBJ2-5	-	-	CASSLAGRGETQYF	TGTGCCAGCAGCTTAGCGGGGCGTGGAGAGACCCAGTACTTC
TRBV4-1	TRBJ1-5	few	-	CASSQVHGRYSNQPQHF	TGCGCCAGCAGCCAAGTCCATGGGAGATATAGCAATCAGCCCCAGCATTTT
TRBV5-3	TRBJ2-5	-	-	CARRQIACLTQYF	TGTGCCAGAAGGCAGATCGCCTGCCTGACCCAGTACTTC